This T cell receptor (beta chain) was sequenced for a study of regulatory T cells in long-lasting Graves disease. Construction of the TCR beta libraries employed iRepertoire HTBI primers in conjunction with Arm-PCR of CDR3 regions. One entry per CDR3 protein, called by TCRdb with MiXCR from the multiplex PCR reads. The sample holds about 500,000 distinct CDR3 sequences; around 12% are singletons and the top ten take about 8.9%. CDR3 length: 14 amino acids. Trimming removed 9 bases from V and 7 bases from J; junction bases left unmatched: 8. Germline CDR1 is LNHDA and CDR2 is SQIVND (reference sequence). Time point reported: newly diagnosed GD, antithyroid drugs for less than 3 months. Researchers made the TCR library from RNA that was extracted from PBMCs. This clonotype was seen only a few times. Another study also made use of these data, one on T cells in Graves' hyperthyroidism and ophthalmopathy. As that report states: The TCR CDR3 first-round RT-PCR relied on the HTBI primer set.

The gene calls are TRBV19 and TRBJ2-3, with TRBD2 matching over 12 bases. The source material was peripheral blood mononuclear cells (PBMCs), sampled at new diagnosis, from a patient treated with antithyroid drugs. The receptor was derived from a woman in her twenties or thirties with Graves disease. CDR3 in amino acids: CASNPSGRANTQYF. For the CDR3, the DNA is TGTGCCAGCAACCCTAGCGGGAGGGCTAATACGCAGTATTTT.